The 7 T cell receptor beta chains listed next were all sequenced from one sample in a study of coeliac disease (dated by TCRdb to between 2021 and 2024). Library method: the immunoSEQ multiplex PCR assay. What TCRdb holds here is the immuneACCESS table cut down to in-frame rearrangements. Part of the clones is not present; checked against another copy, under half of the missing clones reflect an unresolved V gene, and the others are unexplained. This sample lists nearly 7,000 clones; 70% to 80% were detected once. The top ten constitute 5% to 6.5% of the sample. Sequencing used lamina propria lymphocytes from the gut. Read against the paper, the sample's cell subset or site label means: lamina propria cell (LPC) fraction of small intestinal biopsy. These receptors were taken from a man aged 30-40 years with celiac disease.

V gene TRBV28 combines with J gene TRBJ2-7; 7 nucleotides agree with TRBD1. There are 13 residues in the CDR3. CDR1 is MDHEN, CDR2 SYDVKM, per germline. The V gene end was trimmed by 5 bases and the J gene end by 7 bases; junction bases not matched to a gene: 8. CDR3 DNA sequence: TGTGCCAGCAGTGGACAGGTTCAGGGGGAGCAGTACTTC. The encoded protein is CASSGQVQGEQYF.

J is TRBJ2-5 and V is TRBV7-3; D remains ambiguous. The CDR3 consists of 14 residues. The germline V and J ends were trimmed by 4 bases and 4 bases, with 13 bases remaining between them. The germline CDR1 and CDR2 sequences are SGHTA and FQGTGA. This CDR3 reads CASSSASTGETQYF. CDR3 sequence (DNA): TGTGCCAGCAGCTCCGCCTCGACGGGAGAGACCCAGTACTTC. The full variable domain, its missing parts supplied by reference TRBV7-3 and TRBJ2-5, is GAGVSQTPSNKVTEKGKYVELRCDPISGHTALYWYRQSLGQGPEFLIYFQGTGAADDSGLPNDRFFAVRPEGSVSTLKIQRTERGDSAVYLCASSSASTGETQYFGPGTRLLVL.

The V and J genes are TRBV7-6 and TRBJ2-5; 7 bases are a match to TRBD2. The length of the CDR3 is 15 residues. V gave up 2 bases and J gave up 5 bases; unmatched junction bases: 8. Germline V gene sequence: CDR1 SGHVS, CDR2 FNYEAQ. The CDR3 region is CASSLFGRDGETQYF. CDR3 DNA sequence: TGTGCCAGCAGCTTATTTGGGAGGGACGGGGAGACCCAGTACTTC.

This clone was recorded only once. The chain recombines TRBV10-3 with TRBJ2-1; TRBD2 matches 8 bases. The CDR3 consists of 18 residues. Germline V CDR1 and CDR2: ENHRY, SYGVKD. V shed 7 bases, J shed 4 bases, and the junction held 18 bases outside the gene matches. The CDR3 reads CAIMRHAKLAGDYNEQFF. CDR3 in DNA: TGTGCCATCATGCGTCACGCCAAGCTAGCGGGTGATTACAATGAGCAGTTCTTC.

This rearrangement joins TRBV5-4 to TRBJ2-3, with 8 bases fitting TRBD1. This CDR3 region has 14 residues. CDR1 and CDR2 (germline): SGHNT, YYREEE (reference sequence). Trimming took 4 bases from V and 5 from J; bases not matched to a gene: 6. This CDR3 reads CASSVGQDGDTQYF. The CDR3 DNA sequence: TGTGCCAGCAGCGTGGGACAGGATGGAGATACGCAGTATTTT.

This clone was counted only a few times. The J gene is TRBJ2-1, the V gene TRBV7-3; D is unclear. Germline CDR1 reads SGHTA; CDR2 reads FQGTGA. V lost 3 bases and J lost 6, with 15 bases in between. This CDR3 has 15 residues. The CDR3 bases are TGTGCCAGCAGCTTTAATTCCGGTAATGGCAATGAGCAGTTCTTC. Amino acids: CASSFNSGNGNEQFF.

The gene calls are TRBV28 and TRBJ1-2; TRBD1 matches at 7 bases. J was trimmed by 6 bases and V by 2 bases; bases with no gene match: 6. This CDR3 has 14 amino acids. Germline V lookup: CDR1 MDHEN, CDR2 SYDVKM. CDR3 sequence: CASSLETGWNGYTF. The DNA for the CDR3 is TGTGCCAGCAGTTTAGAGACAGGGTGGAATGGCTACACCTTC.